This T cell receptor beta chain emerged from a study of blood T cell repertoires in COVID-19. Study background: COVID-19 samples, acute and convalescent, were from the United States, Italy and Spain. PBMCs, B-cell-depleted T cells, or T cells were the source of the cDNA or gDNA that made up the material.

The V end lost 6 bases, the J end lost 1 base, and 17 bases lay between the germline ends. Germline-derived CDR1 and CDR2 are KGHDR and SFDVKD. CDR3 length: 16 amino acids. This clone turned up a few times. Authors' data handling: Counts of nucleated cells, estimated from reference gene primer amplification, were obtained. Measured with immunoSEQ multiplex PCR; TCRdb has only the in-frame clones, and not every one. D and trimming come from the DNA, and the V and J calls and clone size come from that table. There are about 130,000 clones in the sample; roughly 80% occur only once, and over 4.5% lies in the top ten.

The source material was peripheral blood. This clonotype originated in a man aged 60-69 years with acute or convalescent COVID-19. The V call is TRBV24-1, the J call TRBJ1-1, with a weak D call TRBD1 (5 bases). The CDR3 DNA follows: TGTGCCACCAGTCCGGCGGGGACCAAGGAGAACACTGAAGCTTTCTTT. Translated, it gives CATSPAGTKENTEAFF.